This is a list of T cell receptor beta chains from one sample in a study of Graves' ophthalmopathy and Graves' hyperthyroidism. TCRdb reprocessed the multiplex PCR reads via MiXCR and lists one record per CDR3 protein. The sample holds fewer than 350,000 distinct CDR3 sequences, roughly a sixth seen once. Sequencing was performed on peripheral blood. The receptors here all came from an adult man with Graves' ophthalmopathy. CDR3s include the opening cysteine and the closing phenylalanine or tryptophan. D genes are given only for firm matches. The size field is filled for only some rows; it gives once, few, many or a size class.

many,TRBV5-5,TRBJ2-7,.,TGTGCCAGCAGCCCGGACCTCGCATACGAGCAGTACTTC,CASSPDLAYEQYF
.,TRBV12-3/TRBV12-4,TRBJ2-7,TRBD1,TGTGCCAGCAGGACAGGGATGGGGGAGCAGTACTTC,CASRTGMGEQYF
many,TRBV29-1,TRBJ2-5,.,TGCAGCGTTGGTTTAGGGGGTTCTGAAGAGACCCAGTACTTC,CSVGLGGSEETQYF
.,TRBV11-2,TRBJ1-2,TRBD1,TGTGCCAGCAGACTAGATATAATTTACAGGGACAGAAGATTTCTCTATGGCTACACCTTC,CASRLDIIYRDRRFLYGYTF
many,TRBV12-5,TRBJ2-2,TRBD2,TGTGCTAGTGGTTTTGGCGGGAGAGGCACCGGGGAGCTGTTTTTT,CASGFGGRGTGELFF
many,TRBV5-1,TRBJ1-1,.,TGCGCCAGCAGCTCGACAGAGTTGGTCACTGAAGCTTTCTTT,CASSSTELVTEAFF
.,TRBV7-8,TRBJ1-2,.,TGTGCCAGCAGCTTAGTCGGGTTTGATGGCTACACCTTC,CASSLVGFDGYTF
many,TRBV6-1,TRBJ1-1,.,TGTGCCAGCACCCTACGTTGGGCTTCGAACACTGAAGCTTTCTTT,CASTLRWASNTEAFF
many,TRBV6-1,TRBJ2-1,.,TGTGCCAGCAGCGCTGACAGGTACAATGAGCAGTTCTTC,CASSADRYNEQFF
.,TRBV19,TRBJ1-1,.,TGTGCCAGTAGTATGGACAGAGACACTGAAGCTTTCTTT,CASSMDRDTEAFF
.,TRBV12-3/TRBV12-4,TRBJ2-7,TRBD2,TGTGCCAGCAGCCAAAGCGGGGCAACCTACGAGCAGTACTTC,CASSQSGATYEQYF
many,TRBV12-3/TRBV12-4,TRBJ1-2,TRBD1,TGTGCCAGCAGTGAGGACAGGCCAGGGATCTATGGCTACACCTTC,CASSEDRPGIYGYTF
few,TRBV3-1,TRBJ2-7,.,TGTGCCAGCAGCCAGGCCGGGACCACGAGCCGCCACGAGCAGTACTTC,CASSQAGTTSRHEQYF
many,TRBV7-2,TRBJ2-5,.,TGTGCCAGCAGCGGCGGTAGAAACCCTCAAGAGACCCAGTACTTC,CASSGGRNPQETQYF
many,TRBV6-1,TRBJ2-5,.,TGTGCCAGCAGTGAAGCTGGGGATGGAGAGACCCAGTACTTC,CASSEAGDGETQYF
many,TRBV7-9,TRBJ2-7,TRBD2,TGTGCCAGCAGCTTATTCCTTGCTGTCGGGAGGGTGCAGTACTTC,CASSLFLAVGRVQYF
many,TRBV28,TRBJ1-2,.,TGTGCCAGCAGCCCCGAGACTAACTATGGCTACACCTTC,CASSPETNYGYTF
many,TRBV29-1,TRBJ2-5,.,TGCAGCGTCAAACCGTCGGTAGAAGAGACCCAGTACTTC,CSVKPSVEETQYF
many,TRBV5-5,TRBJ1-5,.,TGTGCCAGCAGCCGAGGGACCTTAAAGGGCAATCAGCCCCAGCATTTT,CASSRGTLKGNQPQHF
many,TRBV10-3,TRBJ2-7,.,TGTGCCATCAGTGAGACAGGGTTCGGGCAGTACTTC,CAISETGFGQYF
many,TRBV20-1,TRBJ2-7,TRBD1,TGCAGTGCTAGAGATCAAGGCAGAGGGACAGGCAACCTCTACGAGCAGTACTTC,CSARDQGRGTGNLYEQYF
many,TRBV5-1,TRBJ2-5,.,TGCGCCAGCAGCTCCTCGGGGGGCGGACCGACCCAAGAGACCCAGTACTTC,CASSSSGGGPTQETQYF
many,TRBV11-1,TRBJ2-5,.,TGTGCCAGCAGCTCCACGGACAGCGGGCTGCTGGGGGAGACCCAGTACTTC,CASSSTDSGLLGETQYF
many,TRBV2,TRBJ1-5,.,TGTGCCAGCAGTGAAGCCGGAGGGTTACAGCCCCAGCATTTT,CASSEAGGLQPQHF
many,TRBV20-1,TRBJ2-2,.,TGCAGTGCTAGATCACGGGAGCCTAACACCGGGGAGCTGTTTTTT,CSARSREPNTGELFF
many,TRBV10-3,TRBJ2-5,.,TGTGCCATCAGTGGTCCAGGGGCAGAGACCCAGTACTTC,CAISGPGAETQYF
many,TRBV6-5,TRBJ2-1,TRBD2,TGTGCCAGCAGTTACCCCGCCGGGAGGGCCTTCGGTGAGCAGTTCTTC,CASSYPAGRAFGEQFF
many,TRBV29-1,TRBJ2-7,.,TGCAGCGTTGATGGGCAGGGTATCTACGAGCAGTACTTC,CSVDGQGIYEQYF
.,TRBV4-3,TRBJ1-5,TRBD1,TGCGCCAGCAGCCAATTACAGGGGTCTGCCCAGCATTTT,CASSQLQGSAQHF
.,TRBV24-1,TRBJ2-7,.,TGTGCCACCAGTGATCATCGGACAGAAACCTACGAGCAGTACTTC,CATSDHRTETYEQYF
many,TRBV28,TRBJ2-7,TRBD1,TGTGCCAACGGACAGGGTGAGCAGTACTTC,CANGQGEQYF
many,TRBV6-1,TRBJ1-2,.,TGTGCCAGCAGTGTAGGCCTCAACTATGGCTACACCTTC,CASSVGLNYGYTF
.,TRBV28,TRBJ1-2,TRBD1,TGTGCCAGCAGTGGGACAGGCTCCCTCTATGGCTACACCTTC,CASSGTGSLYGYTF
many,TRBV6-7,TRBJ2-7,.,TGTGCCAGCAGACCCACGACGAGACCGGGGGTAGCCGGATTTTTGTCCTACGAGCAGTACTTC,CASRPTTRPGVAGFLSYEQYF
many,TRBV29-1,TRBJ1-3,TRBD1,TGCAGCGTTGATAAGGCGGGGACAGGGCCATATAACTCTGGAAACACCATATATTTT,CSVDKAGTGPYNSGNTIYF
many,TRBV7-2,TRBJ1-1,TRBD1,TGTGCCAGCAGCCTTGACAGGGTAACGGCTTTCTTT,CASSLDRVTAFF
many,TRBV20-1,TRBJ1-2,.,TGCAGTGCTAGAGATCGACCCTTAGCGGCAGGGGGCTACACCTTC,CSARDRPLAAGGYTF
many,TRBV5-6,TRBJ1-2,TRBD1,TGTGCCAGCAGCCTACAGGGGGTCGTCGTCTACACCTTC,CASSLQGVVVYTF
many,TRBV29-1,TRBJ2-7,.,TGCAGCGTTAGGGCAGGGGCCCACGAGCAGTACTTC,CSVRAGAHEQYF
many,TRBV7-8,TRBJ2-7,TRBD2,TGTGCCAGCAGCTTAGTCGAGGCGGGAGGTTCCTACGAGCAGTACTTC,CASSLVEAGGSYEQYF
many,TRBV6-5,TRBJ1-2,TRBD1,TGTGCCAGCAGTTCTACGGCGCCAACAGGGGGGAATTATGGCTACACCTTC,CASSSTAPTGGNYGYTF
many,TRBV19,TRBJ1-2,TRBD1,TGTGCCAGTAGTATGAGGGGACAGCCTAACTATGGCTACACCTTC,CASSMRGQPNYGYTF
many,TRBV7-2,TRBJ2-5,TRBD2,TGTGCCAGCAGCCGTGGGACTAGCGTCGAGACCCAGTACTTC,CASSRGTSVETQYF
many,TRBV27,TRBJ2-7,.,TGTGCCAGCAGTTTTGGGGGCGAGCAGTACTTC,CASSFGGEQYF
many,TRBV6-1,TRBJ1-5,.,TGTGCCAGCAAGACAGGTTCATCCCTCGATCAGCCCCAGCATTTT,CASKTGSSLDQPQHF
many,TRBV20-1,TRBJ2-7,.,TGCAGTGCCCCCTCGGATCCAGGGAGCTCCTACGAGCAGTACTTC,CSAPSDPGSSYEQYF
many,TRBV29-1,TRBJ2-5,TRBD2,TGCAGCGTTGAAGTCCTGGGGGGGTTCCAAGAGACCCAGTACTTC,CSVEVLGGFQETQYF
.,TRBV5-1,TRBJ2-7,.,TGCGCCAGCAGCTTAGTATCCGGGGGCGAGCAGTACTTC,CASSLVSGGEQYF
many,TRBV2,TRBJ1-5,.,TGTGCCAGCCTACAGGGTGGCAATCAGCCCCAGCATTTT,CASLQGGNQPQHF
few,TRBV27,TRBJ1-2,TRBD1,TGTGCCAGCAGTGTGGGACAGGGGTTTTTTGGCTACACCTTC,CASSVGQGFFGYTF
many,TRBV28,TRBJ1-5,.,TGTGCCAGCAGTCCCCCGAGGGGACGGGGCAATCAGCCCCAGCATTTT,CASSPPRGRGNQPQHF